The 25 T cell receptor beta chains reported below all come from one sample, sequenced in a study of blood T cell repertoires in COVID-19. Method: immunoSEQ multiplex PCR; TCRdb's copy keeps in-frame clones and lacks some. The table includes about 270,000 clones, 80% to 90% detected once. The sequenced sample consisted of PBMCs or T cells enriched from blood (not recorded which). Source of these receptors: a woman aged 18-29 years who had recovered from COVID-19.

The V call is TRBV19, the J call TRBJ2-2; 15 bases are shared with TRBD2. The CDR3 loop spans 19 amino acids. The germline V gene has CDR1 LNHDA and CDR2 SQIVND (reference sequence). V dropped 5 bases and J dropped 4; count of bases not matched to a gene: 11. CDR3 nucleotide sequence: TGTGCCAGTAGTTCAGGCGGACTAGCGGGGGGGCGGAGCACCGGGGAGCTGTTTTTT. Translated: CASSSGGLAGGRSTGELFF. Full variable domain (missing parts from reference TRBV19 and TRBJ2-2): DGGITQSPKYLFRKEGQNVTLSCEQNLNHDAMYWYRQDPGQGLRLIYYSQIVNDFQKGDIAEGYSVSREKKESFPLTVTSAQKNPTAFYLCASSSGGLAGGRSTGELFFGEGSRLTVL.

The J gene is TRBJ1-1, the V gene TRBV5-1; 12 bases map to TRBD1. The CDR3 length is 16 residues. Losses at the gene ends were 4 bases for V and 3 bases for J; bases not matched to a gene: 7. In germline, CDR1 is SGHRS, CDR2 YFSETQ. The CDR3 coding sequence is TGCGCCAGCAGCGACGGGACAGGGGGCAAGGACACTGAAGCTTTCTTT. It encodes CASSDGTGGKDTEAFF.

The rearrangement joins TRBV25-1 to TRBJ1-2, with TRBD1 matching 7 bases. The CDR3 is 14 residues long. The V segment lost 4 bases and the J segment 4 bases; nucleotides outside the gene matches: 6. Per germline, CDR1 MGHDK and CDR2 SYGVNS. The CDR3, as DNA: TGTGCCAGCAGTGGAAGGACAGGATCCTATGGCTACACCTTC. This translates into CASSGRTGSYGYTF.

The chain combines TRBV5-1 with TRBJ1-2; D is unresolved. Between the trimmed V and J ends, which lost 2 bases and 2 bases, there was a span of 13 bases. CDR1 SGHRS and CDR2 YFSETQ come from the germline V gene. The CDR3 is 15 residues long. CDR3 sequence reads: CASSFSTQTNYGYTF. CDR3 DNA: TGCGCCAGCAGCTTCTCTACCCAGACAAACTATGGCTACACCTTC.

To note about this clone: This CDR3 is also generated by other DNA sequences in the sample. This chain connects TRBV9 to TRBJ2-1, with 10 nucleotides matching TRBD2. Unmatched junction bases numbered 3, after V lost 2 bases and J lost 4 bases. CDR3 size: 15 residues. Germline V gene lookup returns CDR1 SGDLS and CDR2 YYNGEE. The CDR3 coding sequence is TGTGCCAGCAGCGTTAGCGGGGGGCCATACAATGAGCAGTTCTTC. Translation: CASSVSGGPYNEQFF.

This clone has just one count. CDR3 sequence reads: CASSPQQGTEAFF. The DNA of the CDR3 is TGTGCCAGCAGCCCTCAACAGGGTACTGAAGCTTTCTTT. The chain uses TRBV11-2 and TRBJ1-1, with a weak D call TRBD1 (6 bases). There are 13 residues in the CDR3. The V end was cut by 5 bases, the J end by 5 bases, with 12 bases between. CDR1 is SGHAT and CDR2 is FQNNGV in the germline V gene.

This clone was detected only a few times. The chain carries TRBV12-3 or TRBV12-4 and TRBJ1-5; TRBD1 is a possible D gene (6 bases). The CDR3 sequence is 13 residues long. The V and J ends lost 1 base and 6 bases respectively, with 7 bases between them. The CDR3 nucleotides read TGTGCCAGCAGTTTAGGGACAGCTCAGCCCCAGCATTTT. Amino acids: CASSLGTAQPQHF.

The chain joins TRBV6-6 to TRBJ1-1; D is perhaps TRBD1 (5 bases). The CDR3 loop spans 13 amino acids. CDR1 and CDR2 (germline): MNHNY, SVGAGI (reference sequence). The V end lost 7 bases, the J end lost 3 bases, and 12 bases lay between the germline ends. The CDR3 bases are TGTGCCAGCAATGCCAGGGAAGACACTGAAGCTTTCTTT. It yields the protein CASNAREDTEAFF.

V and J are TRBV7-9 and TRBJ1-1; no clear D gene. Germline assignment: CDR1 SEHNR and CDR2 FQNEAQ (reference sequence). This CDR3 spans 13 amino acids. V was cut by 1 base and J by 8 bases, with 11 bases left in between. In DNA form, the CDR3 reads TGTGCCAGCAGCTTAGTAAAGGGAGGCGAAGCTTTCTTT. Its translation is CASSLVKGGEAFF.

V and J are TRBV4-1 and TRBJ1-2; D possibly corresponds to TRBD1 (5 bases). CDR1 is MGHRA, CDR2 YSYEKL, per germline. The CDR3 consists of 16 residues. V was trimmed by 3 bases and J by 3 bases, leaving 17 bases between them. CDR3 sequence: CASSQVTLGRDYGYTF. The CDR3 region has the DNA TGCGCCAGCAGCCAGGTAACTCTCGGCAGGGACTATGGCTACACCTTC.

The chain is built from TRBV18 and TRBJ1-1, with D perhaps TRBD1 (6 bases). CDR1 is KGHSH and CDR2 is LQKENI in the germline V gene. V lost 2 bases to trimming and J lost 7 bases, with 11 bases between them. The CDR3 length is 13 residues. The DNA for the CDR3 is TGTGCCAGCTCACCAACCGGGACATATGAAGCTTTCTTT. Amino acids: CASSPTGTYEAFF.

J is TRBJ1-6 and V is TRBV5-6; D unclear. V was trimmed by 0 bases and J by 7 bases, leaving 8 bases between them. Per the germline V gene, CDR1 is SGHDT and CDR2 is YYEEEE. The CDR3 has 14 residues. Here the CDR3 DNA reads TGTGCCAGCAGCTTGGCACAGTCGAATTCACCCCTCCACTTT. Translation: CASSLAQSNSPLHF.

The rearrangement uses TRBV5-1 and TRBJ2-3; a possible D gene is TRBD2 (7 bases). Germline V gene sequence: CDR1 SGHRS, CDR2 YFSETQ. V was pared by 2 bases and J by 5 bases, with 12 bases between. There are 14 residues in the CDR3. The CDR3 region has the DNA TGCGCCAGCAGCTTTGGGGGGGCCGAAGATACGCAGTATTTT. This gives the protein CASSFGGAEDTQYF. Filled out from reference TRBV5-1 and TRBJ2-3, the complete variable domain reads KAGVTQTPRYLIKTRGQQVTLSCSPISGHRSVSWYQQTPGQGLQFLFEYFSETQRNKGNFPGRFSGRQFSNSRSEMNVSTLELGDSALYLCASSFGGAEDTQYFGPGTRLTVL.

This rearrangement joins TRBV3-1 (or the pseudogene TRBV3-2) to TRBJ1-2; D not certain. Germline V gives CDR1 LGHDT, CDR2 YNNKEL (reference sequence). There are 15 residues in the CDR3. Trimming cost V 2 bases and J 1 base, with 11 bases left between them. The chain's CDR3 is CASSQLPGVNYGYTF. As DNA, the CDR3 is TGTGCCAGCAGCCAATTGCCCGGGGTTAACTATGGCTACACCTTC.

The table lists this clone with a count of one. The chain links TRBV7-2 to TRBJ2-7, with a tentative D call TRBD1 (5 bases). CDR3 size: 13 residues. The germline CDR1 and CDR2 sequences are SGHTA and FQGNSA. V lost 3 bases and J lost 3, with 9 bases in between. CDR3 protein: CASSFYRSYEQYF. CDR3 sequence (DNA): TGTGCCAGCAGCTTTTACAGGAGCTACGAGCAGTACTTC.

For the CDR3, the DNA is TGTGCCAGCAGCCAAGAGGAGGGGTCTGTGGGAAAACTGTTTTTT. It yields the protein CASSQEEGSVGKLFF. The gene calls are TRBV4-2 and TRBJ1-4, with D maybe TRBD1 (5 bases). Germline V CDR1 and CDR2: LGHNA, YNFKEQ. This CDR3 region has 15 residues. V gave up 0 bases and J gave up 10 bases, with 15 bases separating them.

The chain uses TRBV10-3 and TRBJ1-2, with D possibly TRBD1 on 6 matching bases. Germline V gene data show CDR1 as ENHRY and CDR2 as SYGVKD. The length of the CDR3 is 14 residues. Trimming stripped 9 bases from V and 2 bases from J, with 16 bases between. CDR3 residues: CAMFSGALNYGYTF. CDR3 in DNA: TGTGCCATGTTTTCAGGGGCGCTCAACTATGGCTACACCTTC.

This sequence joins TRBV7-9 and TRBJ2-7; 10 nucleotides agree with TRBD2. Germline lookup yields CDR1 SEHNR and CDR2 FQNEAQ (reference sequence). The CDR3 extends over 15 amino acids. V dropped 5 bases and J dropped 5; count of bases not matched to a gene: 9. In nucleotides, the CDR3 is TGTGCCAGCAGCAAAGCAGCGGGGGGGCCCCACGAGCAGTACTTC. Encoded protein: CASSKAAGGPHEQYF.

This clone has just a few counts. This sequence joins TRBV11-2 and TRBJ1-4; 7 bases map to TRBD1. The CDR3 extends over 14 amino acids. Germline trimming cut 5 bases from V and 5 bases from J; bases unmatched to any gene: 5. Germline lookup yields CDR1 SGHAT and CDR2 FQNNGV. The CDR3, as DNA: TGTGCCAGCAGCCGCACAGGGGTCAATGAAAAACTGTTTTTT. Protein product: CASSRTGVNEKLFF.

This sequence joins TRBV4-1 and TRBJ1-2; maybe TRBD1 (6 bases). The CDR3 spans 13 residues. CDR1 and CDR2 from the germline V gene are MGHRA and YSYEKL. V was cut by 3 bases and J by 6 bases, with 11 bases left in between. CDR3 sequence reads: CASSQATGDGYTF. The CDR3 coding sequence is TGCGCCAGCAGCCAGGCGACAGGCGATGGCTACACCTTC.

V gene TRBV14 combines with J gene TRBJ2-7; 9 positions agree with TRBD1. Germline V CDR1 and CDR2: SGHDN, FVKESK. Trimming cost V 6 bases and J 2 bases; bases outside gene matches: 8. The CDR3 length is 15 residues. The CDR3 spells CASRPTGTGTYEQYF. CDR3 bases: TGTGCCAGCAGACCGACCGGGACAGGGACCTACGAGCAGTACTTC. Full variable domain (outside the CDR3, taken from reference TRBV14 and TRBJ2-7): EAGVTQFPSHSVIEKGQTVTLRCDPISGHDNLYWYRRVMGKEIKFLLHFVKESKQDESGMPNNRFLAERTGGTYSTLKVQPAELEDSGVYFCASRPTGTGTYEQYFGPGTRLTVT.

This clone was seen only once. This rearrangement joins TRBV7-6 to TRBJ2-5; TRBD2 might be the D (7 bases). The CDR3 has 20 residues. Germline-derived CDR1 and CDR2 are SGHVS and FNYEAQ. The germline V and J ends were trimmed by 0 bases and 5 bases, with 28 bases remaining between them. This chain's CDR3 is CASSLALAGDTVRVRETQYF. CDR3 coding DNA: TGTGCCAGCAGCTTAGCGCTGGCGGGGGACACCGTTAGGGTCCGGGAGACCCAGTACTTC. The complete variable domain, with remaining parts taken from reference TRBV7-6 and TRBJ2-5, reads GAGVSQSPRYKVTKRGQDVALRCDPISGHVSLYWYRQALGQGPEFLTYFNYEAQQDKSGLPNDRFSAERPEGSISTLTIQRTEQRDSAMYRCASSLALAGDTVRVRETQYFGPGTRLLVL.

The chain uses TRBV3-1 (or the pseudogene TRBV3-2) and TRBJ2-3; TRBD2 might be the D (6 bases). The CDR3 sequence is 16 residues long. Germline values: CDR1 LGHDT, CDR2 YNNKEL (reference sequence). V was shortened by 4 bases and J by 2 bases, with 16 bases between the two germline ends. As DNA, the CDR3 is TGTGCCAGCAGCCCGTGGAGTTCGGGGGTCACAGATACGCAGTATTTT. Its translation: CASSPWSSGVTDTQYF.

V and J are TRBV5-1 and TRBJ2-5; no clear D gene. Germline V lookup: CDR1 SGHRS, CDR2 YFSETQ. CDR3 size: 11 residues. V gave up 4 bases and J gave up 3 bases, with 4 bases separating them. CDR3 nucleotides: TGCGCCAGCAGCGCGGAAGAGACCCAGTACTTC. Translation: CASSAEETQYF.

This clone appeared a single time. The chain has TRBV5-4 and TRBJ2-1; TRBD2 matches 8 bases. With V trimmed by 3 bases and J by 7 bases, 6 bases remained unmatched. Germline CDR1 reads SGHNT; CDR2 reads YYREEE (reference sequence). The CDR3 has 14 residues. The DNA for the CDR3 is TGTGCCAGCAGCTCGGGACTAGTGGGAAATGAGCAGTTCTTC. Translated: CASSSGLVGNEQFF.